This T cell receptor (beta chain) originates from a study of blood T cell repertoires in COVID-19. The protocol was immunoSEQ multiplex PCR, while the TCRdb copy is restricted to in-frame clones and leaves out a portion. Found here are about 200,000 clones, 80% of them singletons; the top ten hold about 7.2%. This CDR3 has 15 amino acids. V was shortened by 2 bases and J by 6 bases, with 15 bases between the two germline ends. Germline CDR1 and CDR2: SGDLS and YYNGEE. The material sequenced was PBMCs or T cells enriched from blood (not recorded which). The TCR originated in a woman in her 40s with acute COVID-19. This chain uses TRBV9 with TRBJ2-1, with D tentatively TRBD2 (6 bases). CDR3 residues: CASSVGGSGGNEQFF. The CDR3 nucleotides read TGTGCCAGCAGCGTGGGAGGAAGTGGCGGCAATGAGCAGTTCTTC.